This entry lists 30 T cell receptor beta chains sequenced from one sample in a study of metastatic and nonmetastatic thyroid tumors. TCRdb re-analyzed the PCR reads through MiXCR. The sample carries tens of thousands of clones, roughly an eighth recorded once. No patient received treatment before thyroid surgery. The sample was blood. The receptors were sampled from a female donor with papillary thyroid cancer or a benign thyroid nodule (not recorded which). Some clones in this sample may be carry-over from other donors' samples.

The chain employs TRBV19 and TRBJ2-7; D remains unclear. Germline values: CDR1 LNHDA, CDR2 SQIVND (reference sequence). Trimming removed 4 bases at V and 2 bases at J, with 12 bases between. The CDR3 length is 14 residues. The DNA of the CDR3 is TGTGCCAGTAGTAGAGAGCAGGTTCCCTACGAGCAGTACTTC. Translating gives CASSREQVPYEQYF.

The rearrangement uses TRBV30 and TRBJ1-2, with 9 bases aligning to TRBD1. The CDR3 extends over 14 amino acids. CDR1 and CDR2 (germline): GTSNPN, SVGIG (reference sequence). Trimming cost V 1 base and J 4 bases; bases outside gene matches: 4. This CDR3 is CAWSGDRAFYGYTF. DNA for the CDR3: TGTGCCTGGAGTGGGGACAGGGCTTTCTATGGCTACACCTTC.

Of note for this clone: A much larger clone differs by one base, so this may be a read error. The chain employs TRBV2 and TRBJ2-7; 8 bases are shared with TRBD2. The CDR3 length is 14 residues. The germline V gene encodes CDR1 SNHLY and CDR2 FYNNEI. V lost 6 bases, J lost 3 bases, and 7 bases stayed unmatched. The CDR3 loop reads CASSEEAGDYEQYF. Here the CDR3 DNA reads TGTGCCAGCAGCGAGGAAGCGGGGGACTACGAGCAGTACTTC.

This clone showed up many times. The chain carries TRBV12-3 or TRBV12-4 and TRBJ2-1, with 8 bases identical to TRBD2. This CDR3 contains 12 residues. With V trimmed by 7 bases and J by 9 bases, 5 bases remained unmatched. CDR3 loop: CASTGSGTEQFF. CDR3 coding DNA: TGTGCCAGCACCGGTAGCGGGACTGAGCAGTTCTTC.

In this sample, this clone turned up a few times. This chain joins TRBV28 and TRBJ1-1, with 10 bases aligning to TRBD1. Germline assignment: CDR1 MDHEN and CDR2 SYDVKM. V dropped 7 bases and J dropped 2; count of bases not matched to a gene: 7. CDR3 length: 15 amino acids. As DNA, the CDR3 is TGTGCCAGCACGACGACAGGGGGCTTAAACACTGAAGCTTTCTTT. Amino acid sequence: CASTTTGGLNTEAFF. The full variable domain, rest sourced from reference TRBV28 and TRBJ1-1, is DVKVTQSSRYLVKRTGEKVFLECVQDMDHENMFWYRQDPGLGLRLIYFSYDVKMKEKGDIPEGYSVSREKKERFSLILESASTNQTSMYLCASTTTGGLNTEAFFGQGTRLTVV.

In its sample, this clone was seen many times. The chain joins TRBV5-4 to TRBJ2-5; maybe TRBD1 (5 bases). Trimming removed 4 bases at V and 2 bases at J, with 12 bases between. Germline V CDR1 and CDR2: SGHNT, YYREEE (reference sequence). The CDR3 runs to 14 residues. The CDR3 here is CASSKTDFQETQYF. For the CDR3, the DNA is TGTGCCAGCAGCAAGACAGACTTTCAAGAGACCCAGTACTTC.

This clone came up many times. The chain carries TRBV6-1 and TRBJ2-1; possibly TRBD2 for D (5 bases). The CDR3 length is 15 residues. Germline CDR1 reads MNHNS; CDR2 reads SASEGT. With 5 bases removed from V and 3 bases from J, the gap between germline ends came to 14 bases. The DNA for the CDR3 is TGTGCCAGCAGTCCATCTGACGGGGACTACAATGAGCAGTTCTTC. It yields the protein CASSPSDGDYNEQFF.

The chain employs TRBV20-1 and TRBJ1-2; 7 bases are shared with TRBD1. Losses at the gene ends were 2 bases for V and 1 base for J; bases not matched to a gene: 4. The CDR3 contains 14 residues. CDR1 and CDR2 (germline): DFQATT, SNEGSKA (reference sequence). The CDR3 DNA reads as TGCAGTGCTAGAAAGACAGGGCTTAACTATGGCTACACCTTC. Protein sequence: CSARKTGLNYGYTF.

This clone was counted ten times or more. The rearrangement uses TRBV7-9 and TRBJ2-7; D uncertain. This CDR3 contains 13 residues. V was pared by 2 bases and J by 2 bases, with 7 bases between. CDR1 is SEHNR, CDR2 FQNEAQ, per germline (reference sequence). The CDR3 region is CASSLSGTYEQYF. In DNA form, the CDR3 reads TGTGCCAGCAGCTTATCCGGTACCTACGAGCAGTACTTC. Full variable domain (remainder filled in from reference TRBV7-9 and TRBJ2-7): DTGVSQNPRHKITKRGQNVTFRCDPISEHNRLYWYRQTLGQGPEFLTYFQNEAQLEKSRLLSDRFSAERPKGSFSTLEIQRTEQGDSAMYLCASSLSGTYEQYFGPGTRLTVT.

This clone has only a few counts. Given a much more abundant clone one base away, this may be a read error. The gene calls are TRBV7-3 and TRBJ2-2; the D gene is possibly TRBD2 (5 bases). The CDR3 consists of 14 residues. The V gene lost 5 bases and the J gene lost 10 bases, with 17 bases spanning the gap. The germline V gene has CDR1 SGHTA and CDR2 FQGTGA. Here the CDR3 reads CASSRGSLGPELFF. DNA for the CDR3: TGTGCCAGCAGCCGCGGGTCCCTAGGGCCGGAGCTGTTTTTT.

The sample holds many counts of this clone. The rearrangement uses TRBV6-1 and TRBJ2-7; weak D call: TRBD1 (5 bases). The V gene lost 6 bases and the J gene lost 5 bases, with 11 bases spanning the gap. CDR3 size: 12 residues. Germline CDR1 and CDR2: MNHNS and SASEGT. The CDR3 bases are TGTGCCAGCAGAAGACAGAACCACGAGCAGTACTTC. Translation gives CASRRQNHEQYF.

There are a few counts of this clone. V and J are TRBV6-2 or TRBV6-3 and TRBJ1-5; D unclear. The CDR3 consists of 13 residues. CDR1 MNHEY and CDR2 SVGEGT come from the germline V gene. V was shortened by 3 bases and J by 4 bases, with 7 bases between the two germline ends. The CDR3: CASSYGRNQPQHF. The CDR3 nucleotides read TGTGCCAGCAGTTATGGCAGAAATCAGCCCCAGCATTTT.

This clone has only a few counts. At one end, the junction sequence differs from germline, possibly due to a read error. V and J are TRBV6-1 and TRBJ1-1; D is ambiguous. Germline CDR1 reads MNHNS; CDR2 reads SASEGT. There are 11 residues in the CDR3. Here the CDR3 DNA reads TGTACCAGCAGTGAATCTTTGGAAGCTTTCTTT. It specifies CTSSESLEAFF.

This clone was detected once. This sequence may be a read error, since a much larger clone differs from it by one base. Here the CDR3 reads CSANIPGHWGYTF. CDR3 DNA: TGCAGTGCAAACATCCCAGGACATTGGGGCTACACCTTC. V usage is TRBV20-1 and J usage is TRBJ1-2; possible D gene TRBD1, 5 bases. The length of the CDR3 is 13 residues. Germline-derived CDR1 and CDR2 are DFQATT and SNEGSKA (reference sequence). With 6 bases removed from V and 8 bases from J, the gap between germline ends came to 19 bases.

This clone was detected many times. This chain connects TRBV7-6 to TRBJ2-1; the match to TRBD2 covers 8 bases. Germline V gives CDR1 SGHVS, CDR2 FNYEAQ. The CDR3 loop spans 15 amino acids. With 4 bases clipped from V and 9 bases from J, the junction kept 11 bases outside the gene matches. Here the CDR3 DNA reads TGTGCCAGCAGCTCGTTGGGTGCGGGAGGTAGTGAGCAGTTCTTC. It encodes CASSSLGAGGSEQFF.

Details on this clone: Since a much larger clone is just one base distant, this may be a read error. This rearrangement joins TRBV11-2 to TRBJ2-1; 12 positions match TRBD2. J lost 10 bases, V lost 7 bases, and 8 bases had no gene match. Germline values: CDR1 SGHAT, CDR2 FQNNGV. The length of the CDR3 is 14 residues. CDR3 nucleotide sequence: TGTGCCAGCAACTCCGGACTAGCGGGACAAGAGCAGTTCTTC. Translation gives CASNSGLAGQEQFF.

This clone was observed many times. The chain is built from TRBV12-3 or TRBV12-4 and TRBJ1-2; possibly TRBD1 for D (6 bases). The length of the CDR3 is 13 residues. Trimming removed 5 bases from V and 4 bases from J, with 11 bases in between. This CDR3 reads CASSVQGSYGYTF. The CDR3 DNA is TGTGCCAGCAGTGTACAGGGTAGCTATGGCTACACCTTC.

A remark on this clone: The junction and the germline gene differ at one end; a read error may be behind it. The CDR3 DNA reads TGTGCCAGCAGTTTAGCTCTACTGACCCGCGACTCCTACAATGATCAGTTCTTC. Its translation: CASSLALLTRDSYNDQFF. This chain uses TRBV12-3 or TRBV12-4 with TRBJ2-1; D ambiguous. The CDR3 totals 18 residues.

This clone was detected ten times or more. V is TRBV30 and J is TRBJ2-7; D is possibly TRBD1 (6 bases). Germline V lookup: CDR1 GTSNPN, CDR2 SVGIG (reference sequence). This CDR3 spans 13 amino acids. The V end was cut by 3 bases, the J end by 6 bases, with 15 bases between. The CDR3 DNA is TGTGCCTGGAGAGTTCGGACAGACCCCGAGCAGTACTTC. Translated, it gives CAWRVRTDPEQYF.

This clone appeared many times. The chain recombines TRBV9 with TRBJ2-1; no firm D call. The CDR3 spans 15 residues. V was pared by 0 bases and J by 4 bases, with 11 bases between. CDR1 SGDLS and CDR2 YYNGEE come from the germline V gene. This CDR3 reads CASSVEGGTYNEQFF. CDR3 sequence (DNA): TGTGCCAGCAGCGTAGAGGGCGGAACTTACAATGAGCAGTTCTTC.

Many counts were recorded for this clone. This sequence joins TRBV5-1 and TRBJ2-3; 9 positions agree with TRBD2. V was pared by 7 bases and J by 4 bases, with 7 bases of the junction left unmatched. In germline, CDR1 is SGHRS, CDR2 YFSETQ. The CDR3 sequence is 14 residues long. The CDR3 protein is CASSGGGAADTQYF. CDR3 nucleotides: TGCGCCAGCTCAGGCGGGGGGGCGGCAGATACGCAGTATTTT.

This clone was detected ten times or more. The chain has TRBV28 and TRBJ2-6, with D uncertain. CDR1 MDHEN and CDR2 SYDVKM come from the germline V gene. The CDR3 totals 15 residues. V lost 4 bases and J lost 2, with 9 bases in between. The CDR3 nucleotides read TGTGCCAGCAGTTCTGGCCCAGCTGGGGCCAACGTCCTGACTTTC. It encodes CASSSGPAGANVLTF.

At least ten counts were recorded for this clone. This chain uses TRBV15 with TRBJ2-3; D gene ambiguous. V lost 4 bases and J lost 7, with 6 bases in between. This CDR3 contains 11 residues. The germline V gene has CDR1 LNHNV and CDR2 YYDKDF (reference sequence). DNA of the CDR3: TGTGCCACCAGCAAAACAAATACGCAGTATTTT. It codes for CATSKTNTQYF.

This clone was detected a few times. V usage is TRBV6-1 and J usage is TRBJ1-5, with D possibly matching TRBD1 (6 bases). The CDR3 is made up of 17 amino acids. The germline V and J ends were trimmed by 2 bases and 0 bases, with 14 bases remaining between them. Germline V gene sequence: CDR1 MNHNS, CDR2 SASEGT. The CDR3 spells CASSESIRGHSNQPQHF. As DNA, the CDR3 is TGTGCCAGCAGTGAATCCATCCGGGGACATAGCAATCAGCCCCAGCATTTT.

This clone was counted a few times. Just one base apart from a much larger clone, this may be a read error. The V call is TRBV7-7, the J call TRBJ2-7; D unclear. The CDR3 length is 13 residues. The germline V gene encodes CDR1 SSHAT and CDR2 FNYEAQ (reference sequence). Here the CDR3 DNA reads TGTGCTAGCAGCTCAGGAAGGGTCGGCGATCAGTACTTC. It yields the protein CASSSGRVGDQYF. Together with reference TRBV7-7 and TRBJ2-7, the CDR3 gives the full variable domain: GAGVSQSPRYKVTKRGQDVTLRCDPISSHATLYWYQQALGQGPEFLTYFNYEAQPDKSGLPSDRFSAERPEGSISTLTIQRTEQRDSAMYRCASSSGRVGDQYFGPGTRLTVT.

The sample holds many counts of this clone. J is TRBJ2-7 and V is TRBV7-6, with D perhaps matching TRBD2 (7 bases). The CDR3 length is 14 residues. CDR1 is SGHVS and CDR2 is FNYEAQ in the germline V gene. The germline V and J ends were trimmed by 1 base and 4 bases, with 11 bases remaining between them. The CDR3 loop is CASSLVQGGYEQYF. DNA for the CDR3: TGTGCCAGCAGCTTAGTACAGGGAGGGTACGAGCAGTACTTC.

This clone was counted between two and nine times. The chain joins TRBV2 to TRBJ2-7; TRBD1 might be the D (7 bases). The CDR3 spans 12 residues. Germline CDR1 and CDR2: SNHLY and FYNNEI. V was clipped by 8 bases and J by 2 bases, with 10 bases between them. CDR3 in DNA: TGTGCCAGCGGAGGGACAGCCTACGAGCAGTACTTC. It yields the protein CASGGTAYEQYF.

This clone has a handful of counts. The junction departs from the called germline gene at one end, perhaps through a read error. V is TRBV2 and J is TRBJ2-3, with 9 nucleotides matching TRBD2. Germline lookup yields CDR1 SNHLY and CDR2 FYNNEI. The CDR3 consists of 15 residues. CDR3 DNA: TGCGCCAGCAGTGGACTTTGGACTAGCGCAGATACGCAGTATTTT. This encodes CASSGLWTSADTQYF.

The table lists this clone with many counts. The chain combines TRBV6-2 or TRBV6-3 with TRBJ2-2; TRBD2 aligns across 11 bases. The CDR3 is 17 residues long. Germline values: CDR1 MNHEY, CDR2 SVGEGT. V gave up 4 bases and J gave up 3 bases; unmatched junction bases: 7. CDR3 loop: CASSSLGLAGYTGELFF. CDR3 in DNA: TGTGCCAGCAGTTCCCTAGGACTAGCGGGTTACACCGGGGAGCTGTTTTTT.

This clone was seen ten or more times. This chain uses TRBV7-9 with TRBJ2-5; D unclear. V lost 7 bases and J 0 bases, leaving 12 bases between the germline ends. The germline V gene has CDR1 SEHNR and CDR2 FQNEAQ (reference sequence). The CDR3 loop spans 14 amino acids. The CDR3 spells CASTSGVYQETQYF. In DNA, the CDR3 is TGTGCCAGCACCTCGGGCGTGTACCAAGAGACCCAGTACTTC. The full variable domain, its missing parts supplied by reference TRBV7-9 and TRBJ2-5, is DTGVSQNPRHKITKRGQNVTFRCDPISEHNRLYWYRQTLGQGPEFLTYFQNEAQLEKSRLLSDRFSAERPKGSFSTLEIQRTEQGDSAMYLCASTSGVYQETQYFGPGTRLLVL.